Shown below are 15 T cell receptor beta chains from a single sample sequenced in a study of shared clonotypes between healthy human individuals. Profiling relied on immunoSEQ multiplex PCR, and the TCRdb table lists in-frame clones only, not all of them. The sample lists around 1.5 million clones, 95% to 99% seen once, with 0.4% to 0.45% in the top ten. Sequencing used naive CD4+ T cells sorted from blood. The sample's subset: CD45RA+ positively selected. The receptors come from a man aged 30 to 39 in good health.

The chain combines TRBV10-3 with TRBJ2-2, with 8 bases lining up with TRBD2. V lost 8 bases to trimming and J lost 1 base; unmatched junction nucleotides: 3. The CDR3 is made up of 14 amino acids. CDR1 ENHRY and CDR2 SYGVKD come from the germline V gene. The CDR3 sequence: CAISGLVNTGELFF. The CDR3 DNA reads as TGTGCCATCTCGGGACTAGTGAACACCGGGGAGCTGTTTTTT.

This rearrangement joins TRBV15 to TRBJ1-2, with 8 positions matching TRBD1. With V trimmed by 4 bases and J by 8 bases, 3 bases remained unmatched. The CDR3 runs to 12 residues. Germline assignment: CDR1 LNHNV and CDR2 YYDKDF (reference sequence). The CDR3 region is CATSTGGKGYTF. The DNA of the CDR3 is TGTGCCACCAGCACAGGGGGCAAGGGCTACACCTTC.

CDR3: CASSDRTGSNQPQHF. The CDR3 DNA reads as TGTGCCAGCAGCGACCGGACGGGAAGCAATCAGCCCCAGCATTTT. The chain recombines TRBV7-9 with TRBJ1-5; D is uncertain. From germline, CDR1 is SEHNR and CDR2 FQNEAQ (reference sequence). V was cut by 5 bases and J by 1 base, with 12 bases left in between. This CDR3 is 15 amino acids long. Together with reference TRBV7-9 and TRBJ1-5, the CDR3 gives the full variable domain: DTGVSQNPRHKITKRGQNVTFRCDPISEHNRLYWYRQTLGQGPEFLTYFQNEAQLEKSRLLSDRFSAERPKGSFSTLEIQRTEQGDSAMYLCASSDRTGSNQPQHFGDGTRLSIL.

The chain employs TRBV7-2 and TRBJ2-3; 10 bases line up with TRBD2. Per germline, CDR1 SGHTA and CDR2 FQGNSA. The CDR3 totals 18 residues. Unmatched junction bases numbered 15, after V lost 6 bases and J lost 3 bases. The CDR3 region is CASSQMELAGIGTDTQYF. The DNA for the CDR3 is TGTGCCAGCAGTCAAATGGAACTAGCGGGAATAGGTACAGATACGCAGTATTTT.

V and J are TRBV4-1 and TRBJ2-2; no clear D gene. CDR3 size: 15 residues. Trimming took 1 base from V and 1 from J, leaving 7 bases between them. CDR1 MGHRA and CDR2 YSYEKL come from the germline V gene. The CDR3 loop reads CASSQVPRNTGELFF. The CDR3 DNA reads as TGCGCCAGCAGCCAAGTCCCGAGGAACACCGGGGAGCTGTTTTTT.

The rearrangement uses TRBV29-1 and TRBJ2-6; tentatively, D is TRBD1 (5 bases). The CDR3 extends over 16 amino acids. With 3 bases removed from V and 0 bases from J, the gap between germline ends came to 12 bases. CDR1 and CDR2 (germline): SQVTM, ANQGSEA. This chain's CDR3 is CSVEDLDSSGANVLTF. CDR3 DNA sequence: TGCAGCGTTGAGGACCTCGACAGCTCTGGGGCCAACGTCCTGACTTTC.

The CDR3: CASSYVNYGYTF. In nucleotides, the CDR3 is TGTGCCAGCAGTTATGTAAACTATGGCTACACCTTC. The chain combines TRBV6-6 with TRBJ1-2; unclear D gene. Trimming took 3 bases from V and 2 from J, leaving 4 bases between them. The CDR3 totals 12 residues. The germline V gene has CDR1 MNHNY and CDR2 SVGAGI (reference sequence).

The chain carries TRBV28 and TRBJ2-7; 7 bases are a match to TRBD1. The V gene's germline CDR1 is MDHEN and CDR2 SYDVKM. Trimming cost V 9 bases and J 3 bases; bases outside gene matches: 5. There are 12 residues in the CDR3. The CDR3: CARKGQLYEQYF. The CDR3 DNA follows: TGTGCCAGGAAGGGACAGCTCTACGAGCAGTACTTC.

The chain carries TRBV28 and TRBJ2-6; possible D gene TRBD2, 5 bases. The V end lost 7 bases, the J end lost 10 bases, and 11 bases lay between the germline ends. The CDR3 covers 12 residues. CDR1 is MDHEN and CDR2 is SYDVKM in the germline V gene. The CDR3 reads CASKEGMNVLTF. Written as DNA, the CDR3 is TGTGCCAGCAAAGAGGGAATGAACGTCCTGACTTTC.

In the case of this clone: The same CDR3 can be traced to other DNA sequences in this sample. The chain has TRBV7-3 and TRBJ2-3; 7 bases are shared with TRBD1. The CDR3 runs 14 residues. V was clipped by 2 bases and J by 1 base; unmatched bases: 0. CDR1 SGHTA and CDR2 FQGTGA come from the germline V gene. The CDR3 DNA reads as TGTGCCAGCAGCTTAGACAGGGGCACAGATACGCAGTATTTT. Translation: CASSLDRGTDTQYF.

The chain recombines TRBV6-5 with TRBJ1-2; no reliable D call. The CDR3 has 14 residues. CDR1 is MNHEY, CDR2 SVGAGI, per germline. Trimming pared 3 bases from V and 8 bases from J, leaving 16 bases between. This CDR3 reads CASSYATWSGGYTF. In DNA, the CDR3 is TGTGCCAGCAGTTATGCGACGTGGTCCGGAGGCTACACCTTC.

This chain links TRBV2 with TRBJ1-2, with D unclear. Germline lookup yields CDR1 SNHLY and CDR2 FYNNEI. CDR3 size: 14 residues. V was trimmed by 6 bases and J by 3 bases, leaving 14 bases between them. CDR3 coding DNA: TGTGCCAGCAGCGTGTTAACATCGGACTATGGCTACACCTTC. It is translated as CASSVLTSDYGYTF.

This clone was counted once. The chain carries TRBV7-9 and TRBJ2-3; 9 bases line up with TRBD1. The CDR3 consists of 17 residues. Germline CDR1 reads SEHNR; CDR2 reads FQNEAQ (reference sequence). J lost 2 bases, V lost 4 bases, and 10 bases had no gene match. Here the CDR3 DNA reads TGTGCCAGCAGCTCCCCCCAAGACAGGGGGTACACAGATACGCAGTATTTT. This encodes CASSSPQDRGYTDTQYF.

The chain uses TRBV28 and TRBJ2-5; 7 bases map to TRBD1. The CDR3 length is 14 residues. Germline V gene data show CDR1 as MDHEN and CDR2 as SYDVKM. Germline trimming cut 5 bases from V and 2 bases from J; bases unmatched to any gene: 5. The CDR3 DNA follows: TGTGCCAGCAGTGACCGGGACAGTCAAGAGACCCAGTACTTC. The encoded protein is CASSDRDSQETQYF.

The chain uses TRBV28 and TRBJ1-1; the D gene is possibly TRBD1 (5 bases). The CDR3 consists of 13 residues. V dropped 8 bases and J dropped 4 bases, with 14 bases sitting between them. The germline gives CDR1 MDHEN, CDR2 SYDVKM. This CDR3 is CASGLQAPTEAFF. In DNA, the CDR3 is TGTGCCAGCGGCTTACAGGCACCCACTGAAGCTTTCTTT.